This entry is about one TCR beta chain. This entry is derived from a study of shared clonotypes between healthy human individuals. Using approximately 200 ng DNA, approximately 27,000 T cell genomes, the sorted-subset replicate PCRs were run. Generated by immunoSEQ multiplex PCR, the TCRdb table keeps only in-frame clones and is missing some. This sample has about 2.4 million clones, with more than 90% found just once. The CDR3 length is 15 residues. V shed 3 bases and J shed 8 bases, with 16 bases lying between them. The germline V gene encodes CDR1 SGHAT and CDR2 FQDESV (reference sequence). Sample: naive CD4+ T cells sorted from blood. Described subset: CD45RA+ positively selected. The sequence came from a man between 18 and 29 years old in good health. The chain has TRBV11-1 and TRBJ1-4; TRBD1 might be the D (5 bases). The CDR3 DNA is TGTGCCAGCAGCTTTGGGGCAGTCTGGGACGAAAAACTGTTTTTT. Translating it yields CASSFGAVWDEKLFF.